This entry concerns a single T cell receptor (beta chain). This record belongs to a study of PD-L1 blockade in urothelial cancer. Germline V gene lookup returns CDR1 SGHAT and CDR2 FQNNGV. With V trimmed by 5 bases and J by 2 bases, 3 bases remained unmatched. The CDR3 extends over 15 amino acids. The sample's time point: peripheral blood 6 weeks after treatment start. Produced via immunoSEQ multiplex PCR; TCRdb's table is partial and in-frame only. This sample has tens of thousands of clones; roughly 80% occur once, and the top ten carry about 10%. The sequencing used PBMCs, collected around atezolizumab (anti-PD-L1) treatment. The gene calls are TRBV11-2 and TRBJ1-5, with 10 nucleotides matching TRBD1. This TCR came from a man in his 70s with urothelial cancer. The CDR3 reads CASSPGTGGNQPQHF. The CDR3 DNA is TGTGCCAGCAGCCCAGGGACAGGGGGCAATCAGCCCCAGCATTTT.